This TCR beta chain stems from a study of cytomegalovirus exposure and HLA in healthy donors (dated by TCRdb to between 2016 and 2019). Looking at the study overall: According to an earlier analysis of a few hundred of the donors, about 170 million T cells yielded some 120 million unique TCR beta sequences and about 300 Gb of sequence data. Roughly 300 gigabases of sequencing data and approximately 92 million unique TCR sequences made up an early release that covered 640 HLA-typed donors. Typing coverage varied by locus: roughly 620-630 donors for A, B, C, DRB1 and DQB1; about 520 for DQA1; approximately 610 for DPA1; roughly 470 for DPB1. Several DR-DQ haplotypes were handled as single units for association and clustering because linkage in the cohort was strong. A separate validation cohort of roughly 130 different subjects was used in addition to the 666-subject first cohort. A later analysis re-examined previously published TCR beta repertoires from over 500 donors and added high-resolution HLA genotyping to investigate patterns of TCR occurrence. The study aimed to test whether cataloging public T cell receptors could reveal signatures of past pathogen exposure. All discovery cohort repertoires had been generated using a single sequencing platform. Across some 400 genotyped donors of the cohort, an average of approximately 240,000 unique TCR beta nucleotide sequences per donor were sequenced, and 15% to 20% of those sequences were non-productive. In a later genetic analysis, genome-wide SNP genotypes for about three fifths of the roughly 670 donors were used, and that subset was treated as a discovery cohort. Donor age, sex, ethnicity and CMV serostatus were collected together with the repertoire data. High-throughput TCR immunosequencing, statistical association of individual TCRs with disease status, and machine learning were combined to predict cytomegalovirus infection status. The study used immunosequencing to profile the T cell repertoires of more than 650 subjects and linked those repertoires to cytomegalovirus serostatus. To decide whether each TCR beta V gene segment behaved as functional or pseudogenic, an earlier analysis of some 540 of the donors relied on high-throughput TCR beta sequencing. Class I and class II HLA loci were covered by the typing at four-digit resolution. The genetic ancestry cluster associated with self-reported Caucasian donors included 65% to 90% of the 300 to 400 genotyped donors. Rather than using new phenotypic data, the later analysis identified candidate immune exposures from TCR beta sequences and from how often those sequences occurred across donors.

The library was prepared using the immunoSEQ multiplex PCR assay. A mixture of 60 forward primers for TCR Vbeta segments and 13 reverse primers for TCR Jbeta segments was used in the multiplex PCR. Amplification of the CDR3 region of rearranged TCR beta genes was performed with a multiplex PCR assay on genomic DNA. On the Illumina HiSeq System, the amplified TCR beta libraries were sequenced as 87-base-pair reads. As for the original processing: In a later analysis, tens of millions of unique TCR beta chains were counted across the 500 to 850 repertoires, and roughly 11 million of these chains were shared by at least two donors. Raw reads were error-corrected and collapsed into unique sequences with a nearest-neighbor algorithm that merged closely related sequences to remove PCR and sequencing errors. V, D and J gene segments were assigned by aligning CDR3 sequences to IMGT reference sequences. For a sequence to be retained, at least a six-nucleotide match to both a V gene segment and a J gene segment was required. Rearrangements were called productive when the CDR3 lacked stop codons and stayed in frame with V and J; all others were non-productive. Following IMGT convention, CDR3 was defined as the stretch from the second conserved V-encoded cysteine up to the conserved J-encoded phenylalanine. The earlier analysis of some 550 of the donors excluded any sequence lacking an unambiguous match to a single V gene segment. In an earlier analysis of about 590 of the donors, a V segment was called functional when productive rearrangements were above 56.7%, and segregating when the standard deviation between donors exceeded 5%. To diagnose cytomegalovirus status from the catalog of TCR beta chain sequences, a statistical classification framework was built. In a later analysis, V and J genes were assigned by comparing TCR nucleotide sequences against IMGT/GENE-DB human TR gene sequences. In a later analysis, CDR3 sequences and most-parsimonious VDJ recombination scenarios were assigned using the TCRdist pipeline. In a later analysis, each TCR beta chain was defined by its CDR3 amino acid sequence together with its V-gene family, and reads without a unique V-gene family were excluded. In a later analysis, several hundred highly shared, low-generation-probability nucleotide sequences were removed to address suspected cross-contamination and a sequencing artifact. In a later analysis, a clonal expansion index was calculated for each public chain from normalized within-repertoire ranks of inferred template counts. In a later analysis, generation probabilities were computed using a VDJ recombination model fitted to out-of-frame rearrangements, and the results were checked against IGoR. Hypergeometric tests were used in a later analysis to score TCR-TCR, TCR-HLA and TCR-CMV co-occurrence, with a repertoire-size bias correction applied to the TCR pairs. To estimate false discovery rates, a later analysis permuted the HLA or CMV assignments 20 times. In a later analysis, co-occurring TCRs were grouped with DBSCAN, and TCRdist sequence similarity was added when clustering was performed within HLA-allele-positive subsets. Repertoires with fewer than 30,000 or more than 120,000 public chains were left out of co-occurrence clustering, as were five repertoires with anomalous nucleotide sharing. The clones in this table, taken by TCRdb from immuneACCESS, are in-frame only. Not every clone is retained; where verified, under half of the shortfall comes from an unresolved V gene, and the cause of the rest is unknown. V, J and clone size were drawn from that table, and D and trimming were deduced from the DNA. Across this sample there are more than 150,000 clones, with about 77% seen only once. Less than 2.5% of the sample is taken by the ten largest.

The CDR3 starts with the cysteine, ends with the phenylalanine, and has 18 residues. Only the CDR3 region is kept as DNA, spanning 54 bases read in frame from base 1. The germline V gene yields SGHTA for CDR1 and FQGTGA for CDR2. V and J are trimmed by 1 base and 1 base, and the gene matches miss 7 bases of the junction. Of note for this clone: Its antigen is unknown. No clone much larger than this one lies a single base away; base qualities are absent.

Results and caveats for the whole study, not just this receptor: The presence/absence analyses assumed that sequencing depth was roughly uniform across donors, and that assumption may not be true. The only immune exposure information available for the cohort was CMV serostatus. Linkage disequilibrium might explain the correlated functional status among segregating V segments, but an unknown experimental factor could not be ruled out. In a later analysis, HLA-associated TCR beta chains were found to be more clonally expanded and to have lower generation probabilities than equally common non-associated chains. The 87-base-pair reads could not distinguish some IMGT-functional V segments, including TRBV6-2 and TRBV6-3, so those segments were excluded. A later analysis found that TCR association rates varied across HLA loci, with DRB1 alleles showing the most associated TCRs and HLA-C alleles the fewest. In both the original and validation cohorts, the classifier was reported to diagnose cytomegalovirus status with high specificity and sensitivity. The authors suggested that the approach could potentially be extended to other disease states and immunological phenotypes. A later analysis reported that several top co-occurrence clusters appeared linked to parvovirus B19, influenza, CMV and Epstein-Barr virus. Only TCR beta chains were sequenced in this cohort, and the absence of alpha or paired-chain data limited detectable features. Compared with the approximately 710-donor mean, donors in an Asian-associated ancestry cluster had fewer N-insertions in productive TCRs, according to a later genetic analysis. In an earlier analysis of some 640 of the donors, most TCR beta V segments were observed in productive rearrangements about 87% or about 30% of the time, broadly matching IMGT annotations. In a later genetic analysis, a missense DCLRE1C variant was associated with V-gene and J-gene trimming of TCR beta chains, and the association was replicated in an independent cohort. A cluster of highly shared sequence variants was judged likely to be a technical artifact of the sequencing pipeline. In vitro tests confirmed that a few of the cytomegalovirus-associated TCR beta chains recognize cytomegalovirus antigens. Strong co-occurrence of HLA alleles, especially DR and DQ, made assigning TCR associations to individual alleles difficult. HLA typing was unavailable for some donors at each locus, so association tests used only the typed subset. In a later analysis, around 17,000 TCR beta sequences were associated with specific HLA alleles at a false discovery rate of 0.05. Most CMV-associated TCR beta chains appeared to be HLA-restricted in a later analysis, and the HLA associations seemed to be driven largely by CMV exposure. The study gave a list of 150 to 200 TCR beta chains associated with cytomegalovirus. Most TCR sequences were seen in very few donors, while some public TCRs were found in many individuals. Seventeen rarely observed V segments, including chromosome 9 orphons, were excluded from the earlier analysis of a few hundred of the donors because counts were too low. A further reported finding was that TCR beta sequences accurately predicted the HLA-A and HLA-B alleles for most subjects in the first cohort.

The cohort was made up of around 720 healthy bone marrow donors. Cohort members were all nominally healthy when sampled, although unrecorded immune exposures were likely present. The donor was CMV seropositive and was included in the group of 250 to 350 seropositive cohort members. Every donor gave a peripheral blood sample, and the peripheral blood mononuclear cells from that sample were used for TCR beta sequencing. Genomic DNA extraction from the blood cell samples was performed with the Qiagen DNeasy Blood Extraction Kit. The receptor was derived from a woman aged 30 to 39 in good health and CMV-seropositive. The source material was PBMCs. This sequence uses TRBV7-3 and TRBJ2-1; the central 10 bases match TRBD2. The nucleotide sequence reads TGTGCCAGCAGCTTAAGGGTAGCGGGGGGCGGGTCCTACAATGAGCAGTTCTTC. The encoded protein is CASSLRVAGGGSYNEQFF. This CDR3, with the reference TRBV7-3 and TRBJ2-1 proteins standing in past its ends, gives the full variable domain GAGVSQTPSNKVTEKGKYVELRCDPISGHTALYWYRQSLGQGPEFLIYFQGTGAADDSGLPNDRFFAVRPEGSVSTLKIQRTERGDSAVYLCASSLRVAGGGSYNEQFFGPGTRLTVL.